Below, 31 T cell receptor beta chains from the same sample are listed, as sequenced in a study of somatic mutations in cytotoxic T cells in rheumatoid arthritis. The data were produced by immunoSEQ multiplex PCR, yet TCRdb's version contains in-frame clones alone and is incomplete. The sample has around 16,000 clones, about 72% seen once; the top ten hold roughly 12%. The material sequenced was CD8+ T cells sorted from blood. These receptors were collected from an adult with rheumatoid arthritis.

This clone is medium-sized within its sample. The chain is built from TRBV4-2 and TRBJ1-5; 8 nucleotides line up with TRBD1. CDR1 is LGHNA and CDR2 is YNFKEQ in the germline V gene. The CDR3 length is 17 residues. The V segment lost 0 bases and the J segment 6 bases; nucleotides outside the gene matches: 10. The CDR3 reads CASSQDWEQGGSQPQHF. Written as DNA, the CDR3 is TGTGCCAGCAGCCAAGATTGGGAACAGGGGGGTAGTCAGCCCCAGCATTTT.

V gene TRBV21-1 combines with J gene TRBJ2-7. TRBV21-1 is deemed a pseudogene. The CDR3 consists of 16 residues. In DNA, the CDR3 is TGTGCCAGCAGCAAAGGAGGCCCGGGACCCTCCTGCGAGCAGTACTTC. Translating gives CASSKGGPGPSCEQYF.

As concerns this clone: Relative to the germline gene, one junction end is altered; a read error may explain this. The J gene is TRBJ2-1, the V gene TRBV7-7, with 8 bases aligning to TRBD1. The CDR3 length is 13 residues. The germline V gene encodes CDR1 SSHAT and CDR2 FNYEAQ (reference sequence). This CDR3 reads CASSQGATNEQFF. The DNA for the CDR3 is TGTGCTAGCAGCCAGGGGGCCACCAATGAGCAGTTCTTC.

The gene calls are TRBV10-2 and TRBJ2-7, with D perhaps matching TRBD2 (5 bases). Trimming removed 2 bases at V and 3 bases at J, with 11 bases between. Per the germline V gene, CDR1 is WSHSY and CDR2 is SAAADI. The CDR3 sequence is 14 residues long. The CDR3 sequence: CASSEEGRGYEQYF. CDR3 sequence (DNA): TGCGCCAGCAGTGAGGAGGGCCGCGGCTACGAGCAGTACTTC.

The rearrangement joins TRBV7-6 to TRBJ2-2, with D perhaps matching TRBD1 or TRBD2 (5 bases each). The CDR3 spans 16 residues. Germline values: CDR1 SGHVS, CDR2 FNYEAQ. The V and J ends lost 2 bases and 5 bases respectively, with 15 bases between them. CDR3 nucleotide sequence: TGTGCCAGCAGCTTAAGGACACTAGGATGGACCGGGGAGCTGTTTTTT. It yields the protein CASSLRTLGWTGELFF.

This clone appeared a single time. V is TRBV4-1 and J is TRBJ1-3; D gene ambiguous. CDR1 and CDR2 from the germline V gene are MGHRA and YSYEKL. The CDR3 sequence is 16 residues long. The V and J ends lost 3 bases and 0 bases respectively, with 12 bases between them. CDR3 DNA: TGCGCCAGCAGCCAGGAAGGTTGGGTCTCTGGAAACACCATATATTTT. This encodes CASSQEGWVSGNTIYF.

The chain combines TRBV27 with TRBJ1-2; D is unresolved. V was clipped by 4 bases and J by 8 bases, with 8 bases between them. Germline CDR1 and CDR2: MNHEY and SMNVEV (reference sequence). This CDR3 is built from 11 residues. The CDR3 loop reads CASSSGGGYTF. The CDR3 coding sequence is TGTGCCAGCAGTTCGGGCGGGGGCTACACCTTC.

In DNA form, the CDR3 reads TGTGCCAGCAGCTTGAGCGGACAGGGCTACACTGAAGCTTTCTTT. This gives the protein CASSLSGQGYTEAFF. The rearrangement joins TRBV5-6 to TRBJ1-1; TRBD1 matches 8 bases. Per germline, CDR1 SGHDT and CDR2 YYEEEE. The CDR3 has 15 residues. V shed 1 base and J 3 bases; nucleotides not matched to a gene: 5.

V and J are TRBV2 and TRBJ1-1, with D maybe TRBD1 (6 bases). Trimming shortened V by 9 bases and J by 3 bases, and 14 bases separated the two germline ends. The CDR3 covers 13 residues. The V gene's germline CDR1 is SNHLY and CDR2 FYNNEI. CDR3 sequence: CARKQGSHTEAFF. The CDR3 DNA reads as TGTGCCAGAAAACAGGGCTCTCACACTGAAGCTTTCTTT.

The CDR3, as DNA: TGTGCCAGCAGCTTAGGAGGGGCAAGCTCCTACGAGCAGTACGTC. Its translation: CASSLGGASSYEQYV. The V and J genes are TRBV7-9 and TRBJ2-7; D is perhaps TRBD1 or TRBD2 (5 bases each). The CDR3 is 15 amino acids. V was clipped by 1 base and J by 0 bases, with 10 bases between them. CDR1 SEHNR and CDR2 FQNEAQ come from the germline V gene (reference sequence).

The chain is built from TRBV10-3 and TRBJ2-7, with a weak D call TRBD1 (5 bases). Germline V CDR1 and CDR2: ENHRY, SYGVKD. V was trimmed by 3 bases and J by 1 base, leaving 7 bases between them. CDR3 size: 13 residues. The CDR3: CAISEDRSYEQYF. CDR3 DNA sequence: TGTGCCATCAGTGAAGACAGATCCTACGAGCAGTACTTC.

The V call is TRBV14, the J call TRBJ1-1, with 8 positions matching TRBD1. Germline CDR1 reads SGHDN; CDR2 reads FVKESK. CDR3 length: 15 residues. Losses at the gene ends were 2 bases for V and 0 bases for J; bases not matched to a gene: 2. The CDR3, as DNA: TGTGCCAGCAGCCAACAGGGGGCTTTGAACACTGAAGCTTTCTTT. This translates into CASSQQGALNTEAFF.

The chain is built from TRBV29-1 and TRBJ1-1; no clear D gene. Trimming removed 6 bases from V and 8 bases from J, with 13 bases in between. CDR3 size: 11 residues. Germline CDR1 reads SQVTM; CDR2 reads ANQGSEA. The CDR3 sequence is CSVSRETEAFF. CDR3 DNA sequence: TGCAGCGTCTCCCGGGAGACGGAAGCTTTCTTT.

This clone was counted once. This chain uses TRBV27 with TRBJ2-1, with 7 bases fitting TRBD2. J was trimmed by 3 bases and V by 2 bases; bases with no gene match: 1. The CDR3 totals 14 residues. CDR1 is MNHEY, CDR2 SMNVEV, per germline (reference sequence). The DNA of the CDR3 is TGTGCCAGCAGTTTAGCGGGGGACTACAATGAGCAGTTCTTC. The encoded protein is CASSLAGDYNEQFF.

J is TRBJ2-1 and V is TRBV9, with D perhaps TRBD1 (5 bases). From germline, CDR1 is SGDLS and CDR2 YYNGEE. CDR3 length equals 14 residues. V was cut by 4 bases and J by 4 bases, with 12 bases left in between. In nucleotides, the CDR3 is TGTGCCAGCAGCATGGACACAGTTTACAATGAGCAGTTCTTC. This translates into CASSMDTVYNEQFF. The full variable domain, rest sourced from reference TRBV9 and TRBJ2-1, is DSGVTQTPKHLITATGQRVTLRCSPRSGDLSVYWYQQSLDQGLQFLIQYYNGEERAKGNILERFSAQQFPDLHSELNLSSLELGDSALYFCASSMDTVYNEQFFGPGTRLTVL.

The gene calls are TRBV28 and TRBJ1-6; D perhaps matches TRBD1 (6 bases). This CDR3 contains 17 residues. V was clipped by 6 bases and J by 4 bases, with 19 bases between them. CDR1 and CDR2 from the germline V gene are MDHEN and SYDVKM. The CDR3 region has the DNA TGTGCCAGCAGCCCCGCGTCCTTCAGGGGTTATAATTCACCCCTCCACTTT. Residues: CASSPASFRGYNSPLHF.

The CDR3 bases are TGTGCCAGCAGTCCACCAGGGAACGAGCAGTACTTC. Translated: CASSPPGNEQYF. J is TRBJ2-7 and V is TRBV27, with a tentative D call TRBD1 (5 bases). This CDR3 has 12 amino acids. V was pared by 5 bases and J by 5 bases, with 10 bases between. Germline lookup yields CDR1 MNHEY and CDR2 SMNVEV (reference sequence).

This clone has just a few counts. This chain connects TRBV28 to TRBJ2-1, with D possibly being TRBD2 (5 bases). With 5 bases removed from V and 2 bases from J, the gap between germline ends came to 13 bases. This CDR3 has 15 residues. Per the germline V gene, CDR1 is MDHEN and CDR2 is SYDVKM. CDR3 residues: CASSILPGTYNEQFF. The CDR3 coding sequence is TGTGCCAGCAGTATCCTCCCGGGGACCTACAATGAGCAGTTCTTC.

The sample holds a few counts of this clone. V and J are TRBV10-1 and TRBJ2-7; possibly TRBD2 for D (6 bases). Germline-derived CDR1 and CDR2 are WNHNN and SYGVQD (reference sequence). CDR3 size: 13 residues. V lost 5 bases and J 3 bases, leaving 11 bases between the germline ends. The CDR3 spells CASSPGTDYEQYF. The CDR3, as DNA: TGCGCCAGCAGTCCCGGGACTGACTACGAGCAGTACTTC.

Only one count was recorded for this clone. V is TRBV27 and J is TRBJ2-1; D unclear. V lost 3 bases, J lost 10 bases, and 19 bases lay in between. CDR1 and CDR2 from the germline V gene are MNHEY and SMNVEV (reference sequence). The CDR3 consists of 15 residues. CDR3 loop: CASSFSPVPPQEQFF. Here the CDR3 DNA reads TGTGCCAGCAGTTTCTCCCCAGTCCCCCCCCAAGAGCAGTTCTTC.

This sequence joins TRBV28 and TRBJ2-7, with a possible D match to TRBD1 (6 bases). Germline V gives CDR1 MDHEN, CDR2 SYDVKM. Trimming left V 6 bases short and J 7 bases short, with 13 bases between. The CDR3 consists of 12 residues. Written as DNA, the CDR3 is TGTGCCAGCAGCATGGCAGGGGTTGAGCAGTACGTC. Translated, it gives CASSMAGVEQYV.

This chain uses TRBV27 with TRBJ2-7; weak D call: TRBD1 (5 bases). Trimming removed 7 bases from V and 8 bases from J, with 18 bases in between. Per the germline V gene, CDR1 is MNHEY and CDR2 is SMNVEV (reference sequence). This CDR3 comprises 13 residues. This CDR3 reads CASKSRQGKKQYV. The DNA for the CDR3 is TGTGCCAGCAAATCCAGGCAGGGTAAGAAGCAGTACGTC.

This clone was counted between two and nine times. The rearrangement links TRBV9 to TRBJ1-1; TRBD1 is a possible D gene (6 bases). Germline V CDR1 and CDR2: SGDLS, YYNGEE. V was cut by 3 bases and J by 3 bases, with 9 bases left in between. CDR3 size: 13 residues. CDR3 nucleotide sequence: TGTGCCAGCAGCGAGACAGGAGACACTGAAGCTTTCTTT. Translating gives CASSETGDTEAFF.

The gene calls are TRBV5-6 and TRBJ2-3, with 7 positions matching TRBD2. Per germline, CDR1 SGHDT and CDR2 YYEEEE. The V segment lost 5 bases and the J segment 6 bases; nucleotides outside the gene matches: 12. This CDR3 comprises 15 residues. CDR3 sequence (DNA): TGTGCCAGCAGTTTACTAGCGACAGACCAGGATACGCAGTATTTT. Translation gives CASSLLATDQDTQYF.

CDR3: CASSAPSGGGNEQFF. Written as DNA, the CDR3 is TGCGCCAGCAGCGCACCTAGCGGGGGGGGCAATGAGCAGTTCTTC. V gene TRBV5-1 combines with J gene TRBJ2-1; 12 nucleotides align to TRBD2. Trimming took 4 bases from V and 6 from J; bases not matched to a gene: 5. From germline, CDR1 is SGHRS and CDR2 YFSETQ. This CDR3 spans 15 amino acids.

This clone turned up a few times. The CDR3 spells CASSFWNTEAFF. CDR3 DNA sequence: TGTGCCAGCAGTTTCTGGAACACTGAAGCTTTCTTT. The chain has TRBV28 and TRBJ1-1; the D is unclear. This CDR3 is 12 amino acids long. Trimming shortened V by 3 bases and J by 1 base, and 3 bases separated the two germline ends. Germline loops: CDR1 MDHEN, CDR2 SYDVKM.

V is TRBV5-1 and J is TRBJ1-1; 9 positions agree with TRBD1. J was trimmed by 1 base and V by 0 bases; bases with no gene match: 1. This CDR3 is 15 amino acids long. CDR1 is SGHRS, CDR2 YFSETQ, per germline. CDR3 residues: CASSLGTGENTEAFF. The CDR3 region has the DNA TGCGCCAGCAGCTTGGGGACAGGGGAGAACACTGAAGCTTTCTTT.

The gene calls are TRBV6-6 and TRBJ2-3; TRBD1 agrees at 7 bases. This CDR3 has 14 amino acids. Germline CDR1 is MNHNY and CDR2 is SVGAGI (reference sequence). V lost 0 bases, J lost 4 bases, and 1 base stayed unmatched. The DNA for the CDR3 is TGTGCCAGCAGTTACTCGACAGGGCCAGATACGCAGTATTTT. Translation gives CASSYSTGPDTQYF.

This clone was observed a few times. The chain is built from TRBV27 and TRBJ1-1; no clear D gene. V lost 4 bases and J lost 1, with 7 bases in between. Germline V gene data show CDR1 as MNHEY and CDR2 as SMNVEV (reference sequence). CDR3 length: 13 amino acids. CDR3 region: CASSWGTNTEAFF. The CDR3 coding sequence is TGTGCCAGCAGTTGGGGTACGAACACTGAAGCTTTCTTT.

The chain is built from TRBV9 and TRBJ2-2; D ambiguous. V dropped 4 bases and J dropped 4 bases, with 8 bases sitting between them. CDR1 is SGDLS, CDR2 YYNGEE, per germline. The CDR3 contains 13 residues. CDR3: CASSPPVTGELFF. CDR3 sequence (DNA): TGTGCCAGCAGCCCCCCAGTCACCGGGGAGCTGTTTTTT.

The J gene is TRBJ2-7, the V gene TRBV7-9, with 7 positions matching TRBD2. The junction had 5 bases not matched to a gene; V was cut back by 4 bases and J by 2 bases. The CDR3 contains 14 residues. Germline V gene sequence: CDR1 SEHNR, CDR2 FQNEAQ (reference sequence). The CDR3 loop reads CASSSRDYPYEQYV. Written as DNA, the CDR3 is TGTGCCAGCAGCTCCAGGGACTACCCCTACGAGCAGTACGTC.